This T cell receptor beta chain was identified in a study of shared clonotypes between healthy human individuals. Across the study: The donors, a couple of women and a few men, were aged 18 to 49. General study findings and limits: Clonotype sharing across several donors was observed for roughly 5% of naive CD4 clonotypes.

CDR1 is SGHRS and CDR2 is YFSETQ in the germline V gene. The V and J ends lost 4 bases and 8 bases, in that order; junction bases with no gene match: 12. CDR3 length: 17 amino acids. Method: immunoSEQ multiplex PCR; TCRdb's copy keeps in-frame clones and lacks some. The repertoire has 2 million to 2.5 million clones, over 90% of them found once; the top ten carry about 0.37%. A remark on this clone: Antigen unknown.

This TCR derives from a man younger than 35 in good health. Some clones in this sample may be carry-over from other donors' samples. The sequenced material came from naive CD4+ T cells from PBMCs. This sample's subset: CD45RA+ positively selected. The gene calls are TRBV5-1 and TRBJ2-2; 12 bases map to TRBD2. DNA for the CDR3: TGCGCCAGCAGCCCCCTACCTCTAGCGGGAGGGCCTGGGGAGCTGTTTTTT. This translates into CASSPLPLAGGPGELFF.